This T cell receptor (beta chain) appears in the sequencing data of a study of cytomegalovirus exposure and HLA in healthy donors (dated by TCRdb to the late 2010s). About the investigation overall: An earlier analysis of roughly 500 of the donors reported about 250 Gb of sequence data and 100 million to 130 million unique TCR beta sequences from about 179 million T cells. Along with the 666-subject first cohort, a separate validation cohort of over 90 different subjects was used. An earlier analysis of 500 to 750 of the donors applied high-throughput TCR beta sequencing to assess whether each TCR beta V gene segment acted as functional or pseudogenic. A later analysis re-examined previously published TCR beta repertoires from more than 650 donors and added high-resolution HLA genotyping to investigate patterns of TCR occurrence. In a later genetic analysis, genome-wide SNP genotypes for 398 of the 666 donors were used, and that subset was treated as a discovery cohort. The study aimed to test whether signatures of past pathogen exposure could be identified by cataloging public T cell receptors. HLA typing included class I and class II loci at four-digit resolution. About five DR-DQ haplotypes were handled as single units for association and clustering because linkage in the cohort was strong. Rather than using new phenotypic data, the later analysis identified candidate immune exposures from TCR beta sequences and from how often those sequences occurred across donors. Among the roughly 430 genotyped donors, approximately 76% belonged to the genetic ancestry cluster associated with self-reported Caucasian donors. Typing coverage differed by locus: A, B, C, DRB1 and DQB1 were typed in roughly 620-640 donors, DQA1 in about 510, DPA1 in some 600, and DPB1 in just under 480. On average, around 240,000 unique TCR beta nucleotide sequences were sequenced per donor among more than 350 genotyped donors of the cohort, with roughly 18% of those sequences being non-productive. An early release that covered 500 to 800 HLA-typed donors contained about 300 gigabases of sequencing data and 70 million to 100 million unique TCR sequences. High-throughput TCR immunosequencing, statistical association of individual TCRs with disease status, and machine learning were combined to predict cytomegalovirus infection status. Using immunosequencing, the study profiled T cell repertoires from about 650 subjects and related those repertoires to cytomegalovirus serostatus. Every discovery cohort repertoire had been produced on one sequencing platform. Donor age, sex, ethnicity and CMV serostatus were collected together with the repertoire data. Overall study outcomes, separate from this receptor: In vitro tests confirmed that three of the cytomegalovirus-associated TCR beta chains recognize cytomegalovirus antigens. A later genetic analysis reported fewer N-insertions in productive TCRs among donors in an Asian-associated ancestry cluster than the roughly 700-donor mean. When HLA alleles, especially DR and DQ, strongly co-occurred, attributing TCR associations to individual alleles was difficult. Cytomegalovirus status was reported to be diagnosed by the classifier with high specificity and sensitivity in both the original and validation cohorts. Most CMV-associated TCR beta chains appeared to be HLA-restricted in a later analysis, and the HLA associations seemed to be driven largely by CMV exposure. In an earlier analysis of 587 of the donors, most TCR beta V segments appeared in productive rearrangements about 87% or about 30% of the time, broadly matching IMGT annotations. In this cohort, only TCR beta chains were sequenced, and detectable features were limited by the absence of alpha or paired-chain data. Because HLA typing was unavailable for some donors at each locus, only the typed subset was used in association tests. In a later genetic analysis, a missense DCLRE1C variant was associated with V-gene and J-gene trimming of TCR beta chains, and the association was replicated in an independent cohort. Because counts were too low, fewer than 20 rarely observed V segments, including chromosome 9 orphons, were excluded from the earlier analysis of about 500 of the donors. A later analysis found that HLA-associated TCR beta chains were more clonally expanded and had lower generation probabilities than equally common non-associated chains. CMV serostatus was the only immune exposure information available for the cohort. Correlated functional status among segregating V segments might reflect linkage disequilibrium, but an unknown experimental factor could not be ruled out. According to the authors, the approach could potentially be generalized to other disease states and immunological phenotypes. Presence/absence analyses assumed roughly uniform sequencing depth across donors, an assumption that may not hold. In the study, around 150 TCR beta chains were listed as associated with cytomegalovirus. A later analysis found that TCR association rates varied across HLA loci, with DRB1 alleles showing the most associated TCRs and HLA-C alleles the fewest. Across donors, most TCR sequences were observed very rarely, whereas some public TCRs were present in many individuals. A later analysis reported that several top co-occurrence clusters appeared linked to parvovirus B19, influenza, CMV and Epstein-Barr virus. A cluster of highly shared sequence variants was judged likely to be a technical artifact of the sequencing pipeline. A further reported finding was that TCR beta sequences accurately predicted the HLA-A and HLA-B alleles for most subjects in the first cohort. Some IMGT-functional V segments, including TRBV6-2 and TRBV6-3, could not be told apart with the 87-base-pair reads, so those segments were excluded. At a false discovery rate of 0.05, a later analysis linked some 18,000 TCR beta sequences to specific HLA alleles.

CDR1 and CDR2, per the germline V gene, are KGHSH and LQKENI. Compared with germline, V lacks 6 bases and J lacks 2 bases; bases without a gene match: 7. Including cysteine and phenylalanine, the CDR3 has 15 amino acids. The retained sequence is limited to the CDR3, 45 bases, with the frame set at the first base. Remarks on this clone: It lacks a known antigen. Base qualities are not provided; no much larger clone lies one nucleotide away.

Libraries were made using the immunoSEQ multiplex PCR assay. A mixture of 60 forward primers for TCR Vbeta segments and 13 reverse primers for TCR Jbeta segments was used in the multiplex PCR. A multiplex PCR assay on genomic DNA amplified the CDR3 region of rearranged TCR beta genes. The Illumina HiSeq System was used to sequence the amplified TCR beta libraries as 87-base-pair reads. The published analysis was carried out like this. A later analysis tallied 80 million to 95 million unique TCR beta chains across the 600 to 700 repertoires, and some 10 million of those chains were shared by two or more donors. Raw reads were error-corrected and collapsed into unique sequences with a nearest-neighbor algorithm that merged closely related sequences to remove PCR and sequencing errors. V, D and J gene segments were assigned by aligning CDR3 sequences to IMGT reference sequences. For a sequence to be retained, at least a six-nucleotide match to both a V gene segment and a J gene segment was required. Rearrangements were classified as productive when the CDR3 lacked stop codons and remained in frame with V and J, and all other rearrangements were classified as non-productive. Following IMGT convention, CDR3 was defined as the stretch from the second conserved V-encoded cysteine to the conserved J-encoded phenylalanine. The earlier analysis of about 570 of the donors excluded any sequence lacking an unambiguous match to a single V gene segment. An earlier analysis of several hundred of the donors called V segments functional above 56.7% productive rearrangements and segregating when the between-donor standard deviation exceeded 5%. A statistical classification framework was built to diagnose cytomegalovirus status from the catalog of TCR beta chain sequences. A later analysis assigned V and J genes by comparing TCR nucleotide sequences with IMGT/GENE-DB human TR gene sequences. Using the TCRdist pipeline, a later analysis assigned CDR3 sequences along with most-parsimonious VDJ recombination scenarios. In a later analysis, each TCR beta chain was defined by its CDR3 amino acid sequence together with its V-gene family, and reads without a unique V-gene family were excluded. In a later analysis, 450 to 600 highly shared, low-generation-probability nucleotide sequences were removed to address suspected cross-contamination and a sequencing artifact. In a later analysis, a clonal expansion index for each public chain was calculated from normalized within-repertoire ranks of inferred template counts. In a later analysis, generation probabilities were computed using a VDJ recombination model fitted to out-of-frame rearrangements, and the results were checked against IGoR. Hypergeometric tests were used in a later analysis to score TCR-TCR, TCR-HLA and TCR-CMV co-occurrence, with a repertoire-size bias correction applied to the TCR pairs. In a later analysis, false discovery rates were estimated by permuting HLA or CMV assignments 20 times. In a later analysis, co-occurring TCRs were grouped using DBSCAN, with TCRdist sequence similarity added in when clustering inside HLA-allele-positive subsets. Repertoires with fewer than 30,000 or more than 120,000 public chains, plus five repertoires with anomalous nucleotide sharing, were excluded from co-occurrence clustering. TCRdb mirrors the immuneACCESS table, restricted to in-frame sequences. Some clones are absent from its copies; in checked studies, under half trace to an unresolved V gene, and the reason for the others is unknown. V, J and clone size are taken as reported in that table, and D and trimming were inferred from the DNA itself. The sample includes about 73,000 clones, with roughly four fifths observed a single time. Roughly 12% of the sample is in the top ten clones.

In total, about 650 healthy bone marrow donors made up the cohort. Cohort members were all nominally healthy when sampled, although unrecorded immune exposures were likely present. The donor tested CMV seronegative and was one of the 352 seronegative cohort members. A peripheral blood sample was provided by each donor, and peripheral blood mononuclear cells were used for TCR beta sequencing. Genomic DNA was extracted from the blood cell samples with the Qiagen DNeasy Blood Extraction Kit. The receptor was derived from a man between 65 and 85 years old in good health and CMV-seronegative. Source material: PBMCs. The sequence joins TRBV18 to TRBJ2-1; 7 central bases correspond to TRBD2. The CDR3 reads CASSLGLEAYNEQFF. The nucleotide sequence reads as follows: TGTGCCAGCTCCCTCGGACTAGAGGCCTACAATGAGCAGTTCTTC.